This note documents a single T cell receptor beta chain sequence. What it binds is unknown. PCR was performed using 60 Vbeta and 13 Jbeta primers. Original processing notes: Around 83 million unique TCR beta chains, roughly 10 million shared, were counted in a later analysis. The data were produced by immunoSEQ multiplex PCR, yet TCRdb's version contains in-frame clones alone and is incomplete. V and J calls and clone size are as listed in that table; D and trimming were resolved from the DNA. This sample has 150,000 or so clones, with over 60% found just once. The data originate from a study of cytomegalovirus exposure and HLA in healthy donors. Across the study: Genetic ancestry analysis placed approximately 79% of the 398 donors that were genotyped in the Caucasian-associated cluster. Overall study results and limits: Confirmation was obtained in vitro that a few CMV-associated chains are specific for CMV antigens.

The donors were healthy bone marrow donors. The CDR3 covers 13 residues. CDR1 and CDR2 (germline): SGHTA, FQGTGA. V was shortened by 5 bases and J by 4 bases, with 12 bases between the two germline ends. Sequencing was done on a sample of PBMCs. This TCR derives from a female donor in good health and CMV-seronegative. The V call is TRBV7-3, the J call TRBJ2-7; maybe TRBD2 (5 bases). For the CDR3, the DNA is TGTGCCAGCAGCCCCGAACGGGGATACGAGCAGTACTTC. It translates to CASSPERGYEQYF.